The 7 T cell receptor beta chains given below trace back to one sample, sequenced in a study of blood T cell repertoires in COVID-19. This table comes from immunoSEQ multiplex PCR, and its TCRdb copy is limited to in-frame clones, with some not included. There are 200,000 to 250,000 clones in the sample; 83% occur only once, and more than 5.5% lies in the top ten. The material sequenced was peripheral blood. The receptors come from a human donor in a cohort sampled during active COVID-19.

The chain combines TRBV12-3 or TRBV12-4 with TRBJ2-7; D unclear. Trimming pared 5 bases from V and 1 base from J, leaving 6 bases between. This CDR3 comprises 12 residues. DNA for the CDR3: TGTGCCAGCAGTCCAACTTCCTACGAGCAGTACTTC. As protein: CASSPTSYEQYF.

The rearrangement uses TRBV4-2 and TRBJ2-1; D is ambiguous. CDR1 is LGHNA and CDR2 is YNFKEQ in the germline V gene. The CDR3 is 17 amino acids. Deletions cut 4 bases from V and 0 bases from J, with 16 bases between. The CDR3 region is CASSPPPGESSYNEQFF. For the CDR3, the DNA is TGTGCCAGCAGCCCACCCCCAGGCGAGAGCTCCTACAATGAGCAGTTCTTC.

V gene TRBV9 combines with J gene TRBJ2-5; 7 bases map to TRBD1. The J segment lost 2 bases and the V segment lost 4 bases, leaving 5 bases of the junction unmatched. This CDR3 is 14 amino acids long. The germline V gene encodes CDR1 SGDLS and CDR2 YYNGEE. The CDR3 DNA is TGTGCCAGCAGCCTACGGACAGGACAAGAGACCCAGTACTTC. This encodes CASSLRTGQETQYF.

CDR3 coding DNA: TGTGCCAGCAGTTATGCTAGCGGGGGGGCCAAAAATACGCAGTATTTT. This translates into CASSYASGGAKNTQYF. The chain has TRBV5-6 and TRBJ2-3, with 12 bases matching TRBD2. CDR1 and CDR2 (germline): SGHDT, YYEEEE. Trimming took 5 bases from V and 7 from J; bases not matched to a gene: 11. The CDR3 is 16 residues long.

The chain carries TRBV11-2 and TRBJ2-7, with 7 bases that match TRBD1. The CDR3 totals 14 residues. Trimming removed 1 base from V and 2 bases from J; junction bases left unmatched: 2. CDR1 and CDR2 from the germline V gene are SGHAT and FQNNGV. CDR3 coding DNA: TGTGCCAGCAGCTTAGGGGGACAGACCTACGAGCAGTACTTC. Translation: CASSLGGQTYEQYF.

This rearrangement joins TRBV5-6 to TRBJ2-7; TRBD1 matches 7 bases. This CDR3 is 15 amino acids long. Germline CDR1 SGHDT, CDR2 YYEEEE. The trim removed 4 bases at V and 4 bases at J, leaving 11 bases unmatched. The CDR3 coding sequence is TGTGCCAGCAGCCAACCCGGGACAGATATGTACGAGCAGTACTTC. It translates to CASSQPGTDMYEQYF.

This clone was seen only once. The sample holds other DNA sequences that translate to the same CDR3. The chain employs TRBV7-2 and TRBJ1-4; TRBD1 matches 7 bases. CDR3 size: 15 residues. Germline CDR1 is SGHTA and CDR2 is FQGNSA. After removal of 1 base from V and 4 bases from J, the junction contained 3 bases not matched to a gene. CDR3 coding DNA: TGTGCCAGCAGCTTAGGGGGACAGATTAATGAAAAACTGTTTTTT. It translates to CASSLGGQINEKLFF. The complete variable domain, with remaining parts taken from reference TRBV7-2 and TRBJ1-4, reads GAGVSQSPSNKVTEKGKDVELRCDPISGHTALYWYRQSLGQGLEFLIYFQGNSAPDKSGLPSDRFSAERTGGSVSTLTIQRTQQEDSAVYLCASSLGGQINEKLFFGSGTQLSVL.